The subject of this entry is one TCR beta chain. This specimen belongs to a study of T-cell memory formation after mild COVID-19. V was trimmed by 0 bases and J by 1 base, leaving 7 bases between them. Germline V gene lookup returns CDR1 SEHNR and CDR2 FQNEAQ (reference sequence). There are 14 residues in the CDR3. MiXCR, applied by TCRdb to the 5' RACE reads, yields one record per CDR3 protein. The table has 350,000 to 450,000 distinct CDR3 sequences, about 20% seen once. The receptor was isolated from an adult woman who had mild COVID-19 (a few samples of this study predate the infection). Cell type and time point are not known. This chain connects TRBV7-9 to TRBJ2-7; D not resolved. Sequenced sample: PBMCs or a T cell subset sorted from them (not recorded which). CDR3 sequence reads: CASSLASNSYEQYF. The CDR3 nucleotides read TGTGCCAGCAGCTTAGCTTCGAATTCCTACGAGCAGTACTTC.